This TCR beta chain stems from a study of CD8+CD57+ T cells in acquired aplastic anemia. As for the study in general: The sorted CD4+ and CD8+ cells yielded an average around 3 ug of DNA. Study-wide results and limits: Patients versus controls showed no significant CD8+ Simpson's diversity difference. Common to patients and controls were roughly 30 CD8+ CDR3 sequences.

The V end was cut by 0 bases, the J end by 6 bases, with 10 bases between. CDR3 length: 13 amino acids. The germline gives CDR1 SGHRS, CDR2 YFSETQ. Concerning this clonotype itself: As yet, its antigen is unknown. The CDR3 carries no conserved terminal phenylalanine or tryptophan, so it likely arises from a read error.

In patients chosen for sequencing, flow cytometry had shown CD8+CD57+ cell expansion. All participating patients were living with severe acquired aplastic anemia. Genomic DNA templated the TCR beta VDJ and CDR3 profiling. One entry per CDR3 protein, called by TCRdb with MiXCR from the reads. The table has about 180,000 distinct CDR3 sequences, more than 45% seen once; the top ten hold 1.1%. The TCR comes from a human donor with aplastic anemia. This chain links TRBV5-1 with TRBJ2-7; D is perhaps TRBD2 (6 bases). Sequencing was performed on sorted CD4+, CD8+, or CD8+CD57+ T cells (not recorded which) from PBMCs. CDR3 bases: TGCGCCAGCAGCTTGGCCCATAGCGGCGAGCAGTACTCC. Its translation: CASSLAHSGEQYS.